The 28 T cell receptor beta chains below come from one sample, sequenced in a study of T cell changes during pregnancy in multiple sclerosis. Method: immunoSEQ multiplex PCR; TCRdb's copy keeps in-frame clones and lacks some. The sample has about 70,000 clones, roughly 91% seen once; the top ten hold over 0.25%. The sequences come from CD4+ T cells from peripheral blood mononuclear cells, collected after pregnancy. The receptor source for this set is a female donor with multiple sclerosis, enrolled in a pregnancy study.

This chain links TRBV9 with TRBJ2-7; TRBD1 matches at 8 bases. Germline-derived CDR1 and CDR2 are SGDLS and YYNGEE. This CDR3 has 15 residues. Trimming took 4 bases from V and 6 from J; bases not matched to a gene: 12. The CDR3 loop reads CASSPRQGRLVEQYF. The CDR3 DNA is TGTGCCAGCAGCCCGCGACAGGGGAGACTGGTCGAGCAGTACTTC.

This chain uses TRBV28 with TRBJ1-1; possibly TRBD1 for D (5 bases). The CDR3 totals 11 residues. The ends were cut back, 5 bases at V and 9 bases at J, with 10 bases in the middle. CDR1 MDHEN and CDR2 SYDVKM come from the germline V gene. DNA for the CDR3: TGTGCCAGCAGTGACCCAGGGAAAGCTTTCTTT. Encoded protein: CASSDPGKAFF.

The J gene is TRBJ1-5, the V gene TRBV14; weak D call: TRBD1 (5 bases). This CDR3 region has 20 residues. Trimming removed 4 bases at V and 1 base at J, with 26 bases between. CDR1 SGHDN and CDR2 FVKESK come from the germline V gene. CDR3 in amino acids: CASSLEGSRPSYESNQPQHF. The CDR3 DNA follows: TGTGCCAGCAGCCTGGAGGGGTCCCGTCCCTCATATGAAAGCAATCAGCCCCAGCATTTT.

The V call is TRBV29-1, the J call TRBJ1-2, with 10 bases aligning to TRBD1. CDR1 and CDR2 from the germline V gene are SQVTM and ANQGSEA. The CDR3 is 14 residues long. The trim removed 1 base at V and 3 bases at J, leaving 2 bases unmatched. The CDR3 bases are TGCAGCGTTGAAGTGACAGGGGGCGACTATGGCTACACCTTC. This encodes CSVEVTGGDYGYTF.

V usage is TRBV6-5 and J usage is TRBJ1-4, with 7 bases matching TRBD1. Germline V gives CDR1 MNHEY, CDR2 SVGAGI. V was pared by 6 bases and J by 4 bases, with 8 bases of the junction left unmatched. The CDR3 totals 15 residues. The CDR3 DNA follows: TGTGCCAGCAGACTATCTGGGGACAGTAATGAAAAACTGTTTTTT. Its translation: CASRLSGDSNEKLFF.

This chain links TRBV19 with TRBJ2-2; possible D gene TRBD1, 6 bases. The CDR3 has 13 residues. Looked up from germline, CDR1 is LNHDA and CDR2 is SQIVND (reference sequence). V lost 5 bases, J lost 7 bases, and 11 bases lay in between. CDR3 amino acids: CASSLGDIGELFF. CDR3 nucleotide sequence: TGTGCCAGTAGTCTGGGGGACATCGGGGAGCTGTTTTTT.

This chain connects TRBV6-1 to TRBJ1-2; D gene unclear. V gave up 2 bases and J gave up 4 bases, with 17 bases separating them. The CDR3 runs to 16 residues. The germline V gene encodes CDR1 MNHNS and CDR2 SASEGT. CDR3 amino acids: CASSENTLLPSYGYTF. CDR3 DNA: TGTGCCAGCAGTGAAAACACCCTTTTACCTTCCTATGGCTACACCTTC.

This chain uses TRBV11-3 with TRBJ2-3; D call uncertain. This CDR3 has 13 residues. CDR1 SGHNT and CDR2 YENEEA come from the germline V gene. Deletions cut 2 bases from V and 2 bases from J, with 5 bases between. The CDR3 sequence is CASSLLSTDTQYF. The CDR3 region has the DNA TGTGCCAGCAGCTTACTCTCCACAGATACGCAGTATTTT.

This chain's CDR3 is CASSRQGSTGELFF. DNA for the CDR3: TGTGCCAGCAGCCGACAGGGGAGCACCGGGGAGCTGTTTTTT. The rearrangement uses TRBV28 and TRBJ2-2, with 8 bases that match TRBD1. In germline, CDR1 is MDHEN, CDR2 SYDVKM. With V trimmed by 6 bases and J by 4 bases, 4 bases remained unmatched. The CDR3 is made up of 14 amino acids.

The chain joins TRBV9 to TRBJ2-3; 10 nucleotides match TRBD2. Germline CDR1 is SGDLS and CDR2 is YYNGEE. The CDR3 covers 16 residues. The V gene end was trimmed by 0 bases and the J gene end by 3 bases; junction bases not matched to a gene: 4. As DNA, the CDR3 is TGTGCCAGCAGCGTAGGGGTGACTAGCGGGACAGATACGCAGTATTTT. Translated, it gives CASSVGVTSGTDTQYF.

This clone was recorded only once. The rearrangement links TRBV5-1 to TRBJ2-1; 13 nucleotides match TRBD2. Germline CDR1 is SGHRS and CDR2 is YFSETQ. Trimming removed 3 bases from V and 14 bases from J; junction bases left unmatched: 11. The CDR3 totals 15 residues. The chain's CDR3 is CASSSGLAGVKAKFF. The CDR3 DNA reads TGCGCCAGCAGCTCCGGACTAGCGGGAGTTAAGGCCAAGTTCTTC.

The CDR3 loop reads CAPSRFTDTQYF. The CDR3 coding sequence is TGTGCCCCTTCGCGGTTCACAGATACGCAGTATTTT. This rearrangement joins TRBV4-2 to TRBJ2-3; D remains unclear. The germline V gene has CDR1 LGHNA and CDR2 YNFKEQ. The CDR3 covers 12 residues. V was pared by 11 bases and J by 2 bases, with 11 bases between.

A single count supports this clone. V and J are TRBV20-1 and TRBJ2-7; a possible D gene is TRBD2 (6 bases). Germline lookup yields CDR1 DFQATT and CDR2 SNEGSKA (reference sequence). The CDR3 has 11 residues. Trimming shortened V by 3 bases and J by 13 bases, and 16 bases separated the two germline ends. The DNA of the CDR3 is TGCAGTGCTAGGCGGGAACTCTTAACTTACTTC. It specifies CSARRELLTYF.

This clone showed up just once. The chain's CDR3 is CASSLRGMSTDTQYF. CDR3 DNA: TGTGCCAGCAGTTTAAGGGGGATGAGCACAGATACGCAGTATTTT. The chain couples TRBV6-5 to TRBJ2-3, with D maybe TRBD1 (6 bases). Looked up from germline, CDR1 is MNHEY and CDR2 is SVGAGI. CDR3 length: 15 residues. Trimming cost V 4 bases and J 0 bases, with 11 bases left between them.

This sequence joins TRBV5-1 and TRBJ1-1; 10 positions match TRBD1. The germline V gene encodes CDR1 SGHRS and CDR2 YFSETQ. Trimming took 4 bases from V and 0 from J; bases not matched to a gene: 3. The CDR3 totals 15 residues. CDR3 residues: CASSGGTGVNTEAFF. Written as DNA, the CDR3 is TGCGCCAGCAGCGGGGGGACAGGGGTGAACACTGAAGCTTTCTTT.

The chain joins TRBV7-7 to TRBJ2-3, with 11 bases lining up with TRBD1. The CDR3 is made up of 15 amino acids. The germline V gene encodes CDR1 SSHAT and CDR2 FNYEAQ (reference sequence). J gave up 5 bases and V 3 bases, and 4 bases lay outside the gene matches. CDR3 sequence reads: CASSFGQGAQDTQYF. As DNA, the CDR3 is TGTGCCAGCAGCTTTGGACAGGGGGCCCAAGATACGCAGTATTTT.

This chain joins TRBV5-4 and TRBJ1-1, with D unresolved. Trimming took off 4 bases at V and 1 base at J, with 14 bases between the two ends. CDR1 and CDR2 (germline): SGHNT, YYREEE (reference sequence). This CDR3 spans 15 amino acids. The chain's CDR3 is CASSPARPANTEAFF. For the CDR3, the DNA is TGTGCCAGCAGCCCGGCGCGGCCAGCGAACACTGAAGCTTTCTTT.

J is TRBJ2-2 and V is TRBV9; 8 bases line up with TRBD2. Trimming removed 4 bases from V and 6 bases from J; junction bases left unmatched: 5. The CDR3 covers 14 residues. Germline V lookup: CDR1 SGDLS, CDR2 YYNGEE. DNA for the CDR3: TGTGCCAGCAGCCGACTAGCGATAGCCGGGGAGCTGTTTTTT. Protein product: CASSRLAIAGELFF.

The chain carries TRBV11-2 and TRBJ1-2; D is possibly TRBD1 (5 bases). The CDR3 extends over 12 amino acids. CDR1 SGHAT and CDR2 FQNNGV come from the germline V gene. Trimming stripped 5 bases from V and 13 bases from J, with 17 bases between. The CDR3 DNA reads TGTGCCAGCAGCGCCCCAGGGCGCATGATCACCTTC. This codes for CASSAPGRMITF. Filled out from reference TRBV11-2 and TRBJ1-2, the complete variable domain reads EAGVAQSPRYKIIEKRQSVAFWCNPISGHATLYWYQQILGQGPKLLIQFQNNGVVDDSQLPKDRFSAERLKGVDSTLKIQPAKLEDSAVYLCASSAPGRMITFGSGTRLTVV.

The J gene is TRBJ2-7, the V gene TRBV10-3; 8 nucleotides align to TRBD2. The CDR3 consists of 14 residues. V gave up 4 bases and J gave up 1 base; unmatched junction bases: 3. Looked up from germline, CDR1 is ENHRY and CDR2 is SYGVKD. CDR3 coding DNA: TGTGCCATCAGTGGCGGGGGGCCTTCCTACGAGCAGTACTTC. Its protein product is CAISGGGPSYEQYF.

The chain uses TRBV28 and TRBJ2-7; 8 bases map to TRBD2. With 2 bases clipped from V and 2 bases from J, the junction kept 5 bases outside the gene matches. The length of the CDR3 is 15 residues. CDR1 MDHEN and CDR2 SYDVKM come from the germline V gene. CDR3 sequence: CASSLSSGVTYEQYF. The DNA of the CDR3 is TGTGCCAGCAGTTTAAGTAGCGGGGTAACCTACGAGCAGTACTTC.

The chain recombines TRBV6-1 with TRBJ2-5, with 7 bases aligning to TRBD2. V was clipped by 7 bases and J by 5 bases; unmatched bases: 4. The CDR3 totals 12 residues. Germline V gene sequence: CDR1 MNHNS, CDR2 SASEGT. The CDR3 DNA follows: TGTGCCAGCAAGCGGGGTACCGAGACCCAGTACTTC. This translates into CASKRGTETQYF.

This clone was detected only once. This chain links TRBV18 with TRBJ2-2; 11 bases fit TRBD1. Germline CDR1 is KGHSH and CDR2 is LQKENI. The CDR3 is 16 residues long. With 0 bases clipped from V and 5 bases from J, the junction kept 2 bases outside the gene matches. DNA of the CDR3: TGTGCCAGCTCACCACCGGACAGGGGGCTTACCGGGGAGCTGTTTTTT. The encoded protein is CASSPPDRGLTGELFF.

This clone appeared once. This chain joins TRBV18 and TRBJ1-1; no definite D call. V was shortened by 6 bases and J by 2 bases, with 7 bases between the two germline ends. CDR1 is KGHSH, CDR2 LQKENI, per germline. The CDR3 length is 12 residues. As DNA, the CDR3 is TGTGCCAGCTCCGCCACAAACACTGAAGCTTTCTTT. Encoded protein: CASSATNTEAFF.

This clone was found once. V is TRBV5-4 and J is TRBJ1-2, with D unclear. Germline assignment: CDR1 SGHNT and CDR2 YYREEE (reference sequence). With 2 bases removed from V and 2 bases from J, the gap between germline ends came to 10 bases. The CDR3 is 14 residues long. The CDR3: CASSLRELNYGYTF. In DNA form, the CDR3 reads TGTGCCAGCAGCTTAAGGGAGCTAAACTATGGCTACACCTTC.

The chain recombines TRBV7-8 with TRBJ2-7; D might be TRBD2 (7 bases). Between the trimmed V and J ends, which lost 5 bases and 3 bases, there was a span of 20 bases. Germline V lookup: CDR1 SGHVS, CDR2 FQNEAQ. The CDR3 is 16 amino acids. CDR3 loop: CASSALDRGGGYEQYF. Here the CDR3 DNA reads TGTGCCAGCAGCGCCCTCGACCGGGGAGGGGGCTACGAGCAGTACTTC.

This chain joins TRBV5-4 and TRBJ1-2; 9 bases match TRBD1. Losses at the gene ends were 4 bases for V and 2 bases for J; bases not matched to a gene: 9. The CDR3 loop spans 16 amino acids. CDR1 is SGHNT, CDR2 YYREEE, per germline (reference sequence). CDR3 loop: CASSDRDRDQNYGYTF. DNA of the CDR3: TGTGCCAGCAGCGACCGGGACAGGGATCAAAACTATGGCTACACCTTC.

The gene calls are TRBV29-1 and TRBJ1-1; 8 nucleotides match TRBD1. Per germline, CDR1 SQVTM and CDR2 ANQGSEA. The CDR3 consists of 16 residues. The V segment lost 0 bases and the J segment 2 bases; nucleotides outside the gene matches: 8. CDR3 sequence (DNA): TGCAGCGTTGAAGATCTGGACAGGGCGCTTAACACTGAAGCTTTCTTT. It specifies CSVEDLDRALNTEAFF. The complete variable domain, with remaining parts taken from reference TRBV29-1 and TRBJ1-1, reads SAVISQKPSRDICQRGTSLTIQCQVDSQVTMMFWYRQQPGQSLTLIATANQGSEATYESGFVIDKFPISRPNLTFSTLTVSNMSPEDSSIYLCSVEDLDRALNTEAFFGQGTRLTVV.